The 24 T cell receptor beta chains in this list originate from one sample, sequenced in a study of blood T cell repertoires in COVID-19. The data were produced by immunoSEQ multiplex PCR, yet TCRdb's version contains in-frame clones alone and is incomplete. The profile covers a few hundred thousand clones, with roughly nine tenths appearing a single time and around a sixth taken by the ten largest. The material sequenced was PBMCs or T cells enriched from blood (not recorded which). These receptors were taken from a woman in her 30s who had recovered from COVID-19.

V and J are TRBV28 and TRBJ2-2, with D possibly TRBD2 on 5 matching bases. The V gene lost 3 bases and the J gene lost 4 bases, with 15 bases spanning the gap. Germline CDR1 MDHEN, CDR2 SYDVKM. CDR3 length: 16 amino acids. Written as DNA, the CDR3 is TGTGCCAGCAGTTTTCTAGCCGGCCCGGGCACCGGGGAGCTGTTTTTT. Translating it yields CASSFLAGPGTGELFF.

The rearrangement joins TRBV27 to TRBJ2-2; 7 positions match TRBD1. The CDR3 consists of 15 residues. The germline gives CDR1 MNHEY, CDR2 SMNVEV (reference sequence). V lost 10 bases, J lost 2 bases, and 10 bases stayed unmatched. CDR3 sequence reads: CATRVGDRNTGELFF. Written as DNA, the CDR3 is TGTGCCACCAGAGTTGGGGACAGAAACACCGGGGAGCTGTTTTTT.

The rearrangement links TRBV11-1 to TRBJ2-5; 8 bases are shared with TRBD2. J gave up 6 bases and V 4 bases, and 7 bases lay outside the gene matches. Looked up from germline, CDR1 is SGHAT and CDR2 is FQDESV (reference sequence). The CDR3 is 14 amino acids. The DNA of the CDR3 is TGTGCCAGCAGCTCCGCCGGGACTAGTAAGACCCAGTACTTC. Encoded protein: CASSSAGTSKTQYF.

V is TRBV3-1 (or the pseudogene TRBV3-2) and J is TRBJ2-5; 8 bases map to TRBD2. V was clipped by 5 bases and J by 5 bases; unmatched bases: 4. The CDR3 runs to 13 residues. Germline-derived CDR1 and CDR2 are LGHDT and YNNKEL (reference sequence). In DNA, the CDR3 is TGTGCCAGCAGCGGCCTAGCGGGCGAGACCCAGTACTTC. Translated, it gives CASSGLAGETQYF.

This clone has a single count. The chain is built from TRBV5-1 and TRBJ1-1, with 9 bases fitting TRBD1. Germline V CDR1 and CDR2: SGHRS, YFSETQ. The CDR3 runs 15 residues. With V trimmed by 0 bases and J by 7 bases, 7 bases remained unmatched. Written as DNA, the CDR3 is TGCGCCAGCAGCTTGGGGGGACAGGGTGGCGGTGAAGCTTTCTTT. Its translation is CASSLGGQGGGEAFF.

The rearrangement joins TRBV7-2 to TRBJ1-2; D gene unclear. The CDR3 consists of 12 residues. The germline V gene encodes CDR1 SGHTA and CDR2 FQGNSA. V was shortened by 3 bases and J by 8 bases, with 10 bases between the two germline ends. Here the CDR3 DNA reads TGTGCCAGCAGCTTTGGGAGCTACGGCTACACCTTC. Amino acids: CASSFGSYGYTF.

This clone has just one count. V and J are TRBV23-1 and TRBJ1-2; 8 nucleotides agree with TRBD1. TRBV23-1 is an ORF; its function is uncertain. V was pared by 7 bases and J by 4 bases, with 11 bases of the junction left unmatched. The CDR3 totals 15 residues. The DNA of the CDR3 is TGCGCCAGCAACGCGCTTGACAGGGGAGTCTATGGCTACACCTTC. It encodes CASNALDRGVYGYTF.

The count of this clone is one. The V and J genes are TRBV30 and TRBJ2-1; D ambiguous. There are 11 residues in the CDR3. Germline loops: CDR1 GTSNPN, CDR2 SVGIG (reference sequence). The V and J ends lost 1 base and 8 bases respectively, with 6 bases between them. The CDR3 DNA follows: TGTGCCTGGAGTGGTCGAGATGAGCAGTTCTTC. Translated, it gives CAWSGRDEQFF. The full variable domain, with the rest looked up from reference TRBV30 and TRBJ2-1, is SQTIHQWPATLVQPVGSPLSLECTVEGTSNPNLYWYRQAAGRGLQLLFYSVGIGQISSEVPQNLSASRPQDRQFILSSKKLLLSDSGFYLCAWSGRDEQFFGPGTRLTVL.

The chain has TRBV6-1 and TRBJ1-2; a weak D match, TRBD1 (6 bases). This CDR3 spans 16 amino acids. V shed 2 bases and J shed 4 bases, with 17 bases lying between them. CDR1 and CDR2 from the germline V gene are MNHNS and SASEGT. CDR3 sequence (DNA): TGTGCCAGCAGTGAAACATTCTACAGGGCTATCTATGGCTACACCTTC. Amino acid sequence: CASSETFYRAIYGYTF.

V is TRBV4-1 and J is TRBJ1-2; TRBD1 is a possible D gene (5 bases). V was trimmed by 1 base and J by 0 bases, leaving 12 bases between them. CDR1 and CDR2 from the germline V gene are MGHRA and YSYEKL. The CDR3 consists of 16 residues. DNA of the CDR3: TGCGCCAGCAGCCAAGCACAGGCCCCAGCTAACTATGGCTACACCTTC. It translates to CASSQAQAPANYGYTF.

The chain has TRBV25-1 and TRBJ2-3; no clear D. CDR3 size: 13 residues. The germline V gene has CDR1 MGHDK and CDR2 SYGVNS. The V end was cut by 4 bases, the J end by 2 bases, with 7 bases between. DNA of the CDR3: TGTGCCAGCAGTGTCTATCTCACAGATACGCAGTATTTT. Its protein product is CASSVYLTDTQYF.

The table lists this clone with a few counts. The genes are TRBV3-1 (or the pseudogene TRBV3-2) and TRBJ2-6, with 8 nucleotides matching TRBD1. With V trimmed by 6 bases and J by 2 bases, 0 bases remained unmatched. This CDR3 is 14 amino acids long. CDR1 is LGHDT and CDR2 is YNNKEL in the germline V gene (reference sequence). CDR3 bases: TGTGCCAGCAGGGACAGGGCTGGGGCCAACGTCCTGACTTTC. As protein: CASRDRAGANVLTF.

The rearrangement joins TRBV4-1 to TRBJ1-1; tentatively, D is TRBD1 (6 bases). The CDR3 covers 15 residues. Trimming pared 1 base from V and 4 bases from J, leaving 13 bases between. Germline loops: CDR1 MGHRA, CDR2 YSYEKL. CDR3: CASSQAPPRGTEAFF. The CDR3 DNA follows: TGCGCCAGCAGCCAAGCTCCCCCCAGGGGCACTGAAGCTTTCTTT.

The J gene is TRBJ1-1, the V gene TRBV9; TRBD1 aligns across 10 bases. The ends lost 1 base at V and 5 bases at J; junction bases unmatched: 11. CDR1 and CDR2 from the germline V gene are SGDLS and YYNGEE. The CDR3 runs 17 residues. CDR3 nucleotide sequence: TGTGCCAGCAGCGTACCACCGACCGGGACAGGGGATACTGAAGCTTTCTTT. Translated: CASSVPPTGTGDTEAFF.

This rearrangement joins TRBV4-1 to TRBJ2-2; D might be TRBD1 (6 bases). The CDR3 loop spans 14 amino acids. Trimming removed 3 bases from V and 4 bases from J, with 9 bases in between. CDR1 MGHRA and CDR2 YSYEKL come from the germline V gene. The CDR3 sequence: CASSHNRVTGELFF. The CDR3, as DNA: TGCGCCAGCAGCCACAACAGGGTCACCGGGGAGCTGTTTTTT.

This chain uses TRBV5-8 with TRBJ1-2, with 9 bases matching TRBD1. CDR3 length: 15 amino acids. Germline CDR1 is SGHTS and CDR2 is YDEGEE. J gave up 4 bases and V 2 bases, and 6 bases lay outside the gene matches. In DNA, the CDR3 is TGTGCCAGCAGCTTTACAGGGGGCGAAATCTATGGCTACACCTTC. It encodes CASSFTGGEIYGYTF.

This clone was recorded only once. DNA of the CDR3: TGCGCCAGCAGCCAAGATCTGGGCTGGCTCGACACCGGGGAGCTGTTTTTT. Amino acid sequence: CASSQDLGWLDTGELFF. The chain joins TRBV4-3 to TRBJ2-2; D gene ambiguous. The germline V gene has CDR1 LGHNA and CDR2 YSLEER. Trimming removed 0 bases at V and 3 bases at J, with 14 bases between. The CDR3 has 17 residues.

CDR3: CASSQEIQLNTEAFF. The CDR3 region has the DNA TGCGCCAGCAGCCAAGAGATACAGTTGAACACTGAAGCTTTCTTT. This chain connects TRBV4-3 to TRBJ1-1; D gene ambiguous. V dropped 0 bases and J dropped 0 bases, with 8 bases sitting between them. Looked up from germline, CDR1 is LGHNA and CDR2 is YSLEER. This CDR3 contains 15 residues.

The rearrangement uses TRBV29-1 and TRBJ2-5; 12 positions agree with TRBD2. Losses at the gene ends were 4 bases for V and 0 bases for J; bases not matched to a gene: 9. Germline V lookup: CDR1 SQVTM, CDR2 ANQGSEA. This CDR3 contains 17 residues. The CDR3 loop reads CSVAPRLAGEYQETQYF. CDR3 bases: TGCAGCGTTGCCCCTCGACTAGCGGGGGAGTACCAAGAGACCCAGTACTTC.

The chain links TRBV4-3 to TRBJ2-3, with 10 positions matching TRBD2. With 4 bases clipped from V and 0 bases from J, the junction kept 10 bases outside the gene matches. The germline V gene encodes CDR1 LGHNA and CDR2 YSLEER. The CDR3 contains 18 residues. In nucleotides, the CDR3 is TGCGCCAGCAGCCGTCTAGCGGGAGTCTCTTCTAGCACAGATACGCAGTATTTT. Its protein is CASSRLAGVSSSTDTQYF.

The rearrangement links TRBV4-1 to TRBJ2-1, with TRBD1 identical over 7 bases. After removal of 3 bases from V and 4 bases from J, the junction contained 6 bases not matched to a gene. The length of the CDR3 is 15 residues. Germline assignment: CDR1 MGHRA and CDR2 YSYEKL. CDR3 bases: TGCGCCAGCAGCCATCAGACAGGGTCGTACAATGAGCAGTTCTTC. As protein: CASSHQTGSYNEQFF.

The rearrangement joins TRBV10-3 to TRBJ2-5; a weak D match, TRBD2 (6 bases). Trimming pared 6 bases from V and 3 bases from J, leaving 14 bases between. CDR1 is ENHRY and CDR2 is SYGVKD in the germline V gene. This CDR3 is 14 amino acids long. Here the CDR3 DNA reads TGTGCCATCAGGCCCGGGACTCATGAAGAGACCCAGTACTTC. It codes for CAIRPGTHEETQYF.

The chain links TRBV5-6 to TRBJ2-3, with 11 nucleotides matching TRBD2. The V gene's germline CDR1 is SGHDT and CDR2 YYEEEE. V lost 0 bases to trimming and J lost 2 bases; unmatched junction nucleotides: 8. There are 18 residues in the CDR3. DNA of the CDR3: TGTGCCAGCAGCTTGGGGGTGGGACTAGCGGACTTCACAGATACGCAGTATTTT. Translated, it gives CASSLGVGLADFTDTQYF.

The rearrangement joins TRBV6-2 or TRBV6-3 to TRBJ1-6; 12 positions match TRBD1. Germline lookup yields CDR1 MNHEY and CDR2 SVGEGT. V lost 2 bases to trimming and J lost 9 bases; unmatched junction nucleotides: 5. The CDR3 consists of 16 residues. The CDR3 DNA is TGTGCCAGCAGTTACCATTTGGGACAGGGGGCTTCACCCCTCCACTTT. It translates to CASSYHLGQGASPLHF.